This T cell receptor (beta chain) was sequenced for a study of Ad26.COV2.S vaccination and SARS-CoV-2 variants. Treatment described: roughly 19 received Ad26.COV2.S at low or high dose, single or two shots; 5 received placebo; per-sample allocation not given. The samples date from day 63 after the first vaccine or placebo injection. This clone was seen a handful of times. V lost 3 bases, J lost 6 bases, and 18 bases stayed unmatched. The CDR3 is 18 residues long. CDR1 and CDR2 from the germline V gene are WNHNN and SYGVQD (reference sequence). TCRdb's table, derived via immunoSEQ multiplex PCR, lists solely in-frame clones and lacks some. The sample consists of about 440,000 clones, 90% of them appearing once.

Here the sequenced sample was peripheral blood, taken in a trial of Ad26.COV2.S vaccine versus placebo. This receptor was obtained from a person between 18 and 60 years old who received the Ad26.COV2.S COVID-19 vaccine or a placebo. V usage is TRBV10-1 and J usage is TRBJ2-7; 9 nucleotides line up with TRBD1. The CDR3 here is CASSDGTGFAVLCCEQYF. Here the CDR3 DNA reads TGCGCCAGCAGTGACGGGACAGGGTTTGCGGTTTTATGCTGCGAGCAGTACTTC.